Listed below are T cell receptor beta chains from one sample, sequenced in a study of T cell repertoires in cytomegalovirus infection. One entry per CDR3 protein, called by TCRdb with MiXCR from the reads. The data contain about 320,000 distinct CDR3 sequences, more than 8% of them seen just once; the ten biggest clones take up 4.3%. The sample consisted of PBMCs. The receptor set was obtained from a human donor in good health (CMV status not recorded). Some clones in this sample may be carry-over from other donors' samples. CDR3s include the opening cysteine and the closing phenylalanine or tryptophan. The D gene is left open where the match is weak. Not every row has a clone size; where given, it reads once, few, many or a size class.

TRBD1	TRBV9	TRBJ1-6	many	CASSVVGTGGSPLHF	TGTGCCAGCAGCGTAGTAGGGACAGGCGGGTCACCCCTCCACTTT
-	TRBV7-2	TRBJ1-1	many	CASSLDWVTEAFF	TGTGCCAGCAGCTTAGATTGGGTAACTGAAGCTTTCTTT
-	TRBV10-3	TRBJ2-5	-	CAISEDSPEDETQYF	TGTGCCATCAGTGAGGACAGCCCGGAGGATGAGACCCAGTACTTC
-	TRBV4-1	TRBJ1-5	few	CASSLRDPEGNQPQHF	TGCGCCAGCAGTCTCCGGGACCCCGAGGGCAATCAGCCCCAGCATTTT
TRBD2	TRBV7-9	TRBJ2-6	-	CASIPGGSFSGANVLTF	TGTGCCAGCATTCCGGGGGGTTCATTCTCTGGGGCCAACGTCCTGACTTTC
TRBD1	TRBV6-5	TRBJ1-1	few	CASRQPGGGLNTEAFF	TGTGCCAGCAGACAACCAGGAGGGGGCCTGAACACTGAAGCTTTCTTT
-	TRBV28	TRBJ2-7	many	CASSAGTQPHEQYF	TGTGCCAGCAGTGCCGGTACCCAGCCCCACGAGCAGTACTTC
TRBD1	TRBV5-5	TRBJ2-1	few	CASSFAGTGVNEQFF	TGTGCCAGCAGCTTCGCCGGGACAGGGGTCAATGAGCAGTTCTTC
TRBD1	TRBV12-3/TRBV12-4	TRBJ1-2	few	CASSPRQGINYGYTF	TGTGCCAGCAGTCCCAGACAGGGGATCAACTATGGCTACACCTTC
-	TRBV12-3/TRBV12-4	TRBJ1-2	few	CASLPTGRNYGYTF	TGTGCCAGCCTCCCTACGGGCAGGAACTATGGCTACACCTTC
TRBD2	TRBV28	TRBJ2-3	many	CASSWDGLAGGPAQYF	TGTGCCAGCAGTTGGGATGGACTAGCGGGAGGACCGGCGCAGTATTTT
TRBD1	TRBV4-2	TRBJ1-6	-	CASAYRGSNSPLHF	TGTGCCAGCGCTTACAGGGGTTCTAATTCACCCCTCCACTTT
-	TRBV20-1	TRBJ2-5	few	CSARILGETQYF	TGCAGTGCGCGTATCCTAGGGGAGACCCAGTACTTC
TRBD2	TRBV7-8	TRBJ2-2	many	CASSFGTSGITGELFF	TGTGCCAGCAGCTTTGGGACTAGCGGGATCACCGGGGAGCTGTTTTTT
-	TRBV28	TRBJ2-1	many	CASRRLGSSYNEQFF	TGTGCCAGCAGAAGACTAGGAAGCTCCTACAATGAGCAGTTCTTC
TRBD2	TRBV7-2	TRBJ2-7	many	CASSLGLAVSTRSYEQYF	TGTGCCAGCAGCCTGGGACTAGCGGTATCAACTCGCTCCTACGAGCAGTACTTC
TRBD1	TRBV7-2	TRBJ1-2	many	CASSRGGQGSYGYTF	TGTGCCAGCAGCCGAGGAGGACAGGGGAGCTATGGCTACACCTTC
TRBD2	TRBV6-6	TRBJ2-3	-	CASTTGGGDTQYF	TGTGCCAGCACCACGGGCGGGGGAGATACGCAGTATTTT
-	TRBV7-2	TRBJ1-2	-	CASSYRDANPYGYTF	TGTGCCAGCAGCTACCGGGACGCCAACCCCTATGGCTACACCTTC
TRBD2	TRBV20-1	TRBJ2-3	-	CSAKRGGRVDTQYF	TGCAGTGCTAAAAGGGGCGGGAGGGTAGATACGCAGTATTTT
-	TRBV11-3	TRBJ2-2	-	CASSSSRGGELFF	TGTGCCAGCAGCTCCTCCCGGGGCGGGGAGCTGTTTTTT
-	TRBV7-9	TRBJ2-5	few	CASRAREVGTDGQETQYF	TGTGCCAGCAGGGCCCGAGAAGTAGGGACGGACGGCCAAGAGACCCAGTACTTC
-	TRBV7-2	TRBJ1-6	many	CASSLRPSGLDNSPLHF	TGTGCCAGCAGCTTAAGGCCGTCGGGACTGGATAATTCACCCCTCCACTTT